This T cell receptor (beta chain) came from a study of shared clonotypes between healthy human individuals. General study findings and limits: The naive CD4 repertoires of several donors were compared, and approximately 4.5% of clonotypes were shared.

On this clone: Antigen specificity is unknown.

Germline V gives CDR1 MNHEY, CDR2 SVGAGI. CDR3 length: 15 amino acids. Trimming cost V 5 bases and J 0 bases, with 14 bases left between them. The assay was immunoSEQ multiplex PCR, and TCRdb's table has in-frame clones only and misses some. The sample gives around 1,100,000 clones, around 77% of which show up once; 0.89% is in the top ten. This TCR came from a man aged 18-30 years in good health. Some clones in this sample may be carry-over from other donors' samples. The source material was memory CD4+ T cells from PBMCs. Subset: CD45RA-negative fraction. The chain links TRBV6-5 to TRBJ2-7, with D perhaps TRBD2 (6 bases). The CDR3 nucleotides are TGTGCCAGCAGTCGAGTAGCGGCTAACTCCTACGAGCAGTACTTC. Its protein is CASSRVAANSYEQYF.